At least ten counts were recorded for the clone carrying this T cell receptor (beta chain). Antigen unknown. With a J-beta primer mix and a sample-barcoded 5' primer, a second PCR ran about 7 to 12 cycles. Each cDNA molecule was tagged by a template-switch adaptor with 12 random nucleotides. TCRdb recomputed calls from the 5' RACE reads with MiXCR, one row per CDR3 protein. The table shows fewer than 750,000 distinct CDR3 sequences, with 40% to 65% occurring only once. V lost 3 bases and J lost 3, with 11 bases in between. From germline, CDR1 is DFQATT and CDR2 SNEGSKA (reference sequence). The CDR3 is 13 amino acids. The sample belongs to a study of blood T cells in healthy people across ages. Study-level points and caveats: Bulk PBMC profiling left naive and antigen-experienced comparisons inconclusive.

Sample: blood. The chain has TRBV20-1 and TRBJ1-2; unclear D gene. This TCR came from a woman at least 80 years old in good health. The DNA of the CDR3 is TGCAGTGCTAGGGATTGGGAGGACTATGGCTACACCTTC. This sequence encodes CSARDWEDYGYTF.